This T cell receptor beta chain was found in a study of blood T cells in healthy people across ages. Overall study context: There was about one barcoded beta molecule captured by template switching per two T cells.

At least 7 million PBMCs were isolated per sample. Study-level findings and limits: Leaving the PBMCs unsorted stopped any conclusive comparison of naive versus antigen-experienced cells.

Primed by a sample-barcoded 5' primer and a J-beta primer mix, a second PCR proceeded for 7 to 11 cycles. Tagging of each cDNA molecule was performed by a template-switch adaptor with 12 random nucleotides. TCRdb redid the calling of the 5' RACE reads with MiXCR, one entry per CDR3 protein. The table has approximately 820,000 distinct CDR3 sequences, approximately 48% seen once. The CDR3 runs to 13 residues. This clonotype was seen more than once but under ten times. Its antigen is not known. The TCR was taken from a man aged 55 to 70 in good health. The chain joins TRBV21-1 to TRBJ2-7; the D call TRBD1 from the table was never checked on the DNA. TRBV21-1 is an annotated pseudogene. The material sequenced was blood. The CDR3 nucleotides read TGTGCCACACGACAGGGTAATTGGGGCGAGCAGTACTTC. Amino acid sequence: CATRQGNWGEQYF.